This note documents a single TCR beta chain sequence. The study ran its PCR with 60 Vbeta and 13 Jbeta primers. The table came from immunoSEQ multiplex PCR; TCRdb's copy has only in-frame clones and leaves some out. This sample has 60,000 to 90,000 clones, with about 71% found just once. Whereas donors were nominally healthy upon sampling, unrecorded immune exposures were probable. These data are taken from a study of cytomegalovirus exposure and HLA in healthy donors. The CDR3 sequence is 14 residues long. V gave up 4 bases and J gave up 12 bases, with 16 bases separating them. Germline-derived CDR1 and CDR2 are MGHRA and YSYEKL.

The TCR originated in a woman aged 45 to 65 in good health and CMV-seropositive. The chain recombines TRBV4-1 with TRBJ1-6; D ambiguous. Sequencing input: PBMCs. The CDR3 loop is CASSRDSPGGPLHF. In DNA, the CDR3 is TGCGCCAGCAGCCGTGATAGCCCTGGTGGACCCCTCCACTTT.